Each of the 18 T cell receptor beta chains below was sequenced from the same sample in a study of blood T cell repertoires in COVID-19. Assay: immunoSEQ multiplex PCR; the TCRdb copy retains only in-frame clones and omits some. The repertoire holds about 260,000 clones, with approximately 80% as singletons. The sequenced material came from peripheral blood. The origin of the receptors is a man aged 60 to 69 with acute or convalescent COVID-19.

About this clone: Compared with germline, one end of the junction differs, possibly owing to a read error. The chain couples TRBV7-7 to TRBJ2-1; TRBD2 agrees at 9 bases. The V gene's germline CDR1 is SSHAT and CDR2 FNYEAQ (reference sequence). The CDR3 is made up of 15 amino acids. As DNA, the CDR3 is TGTGCTAGCAGCTTAGGCGGGGGGGCCTACAATGAGCAGTTCTTC. Its translation: CASSLGGGAYNEQFF.

A few counts support this clone. The rearrangement uses TRBV18 and TRBJ2-1, with TRBD2 identical over 13 bases. CDR3 length equals 17 residues. V dropped 1 base and J dropped 6; count of bases not matched to a gene: 6. Germline V CDR1 and CDR2: KGHSH, LQKENI. The CDR3 loop is CASSPRTSGRVPNEQFF. The CDR3 DNA reads TGTGCCAGCTCACCACGAACTAGCGGGAGGGTTCCCAATGAGCAGTTCTTC.

J is TRBJ2-3 and V is TRBV5-6; 8 nucleotides match TRBD2. CDR3 length: 16 amino acids. Per the germline V gene, CDR1 is SGHDT and CDR2 is YYEEEE. V gave up 0 bases and J gave up 5 bases; unmatched junction bases: 8. CDR3 nucleotides: TGTGCCAGCAGCTTGGTGGCCCTAGCGGGTGAAGATACGCAGTATTTT. Translation gives CASSLVALAGEDTQYF.

This clone was seen just once. The rearrangement joins TRBV30 to TRBJ1-2; maybe TRBD1 (5 bases). The germline V gene has CDR1 GTSNPN and CDR2 SVGIG (reference sequence). This CDR3 is 15 amino acids long. V was clipped by 3 bases and J by 0 bases, with 14 bases between them. CDR3 in amino acids: CAWSSGGRANYGYTF. The CDR3 DNA sequence: TGTGCCTGGAGCTCCGGGGGGAGAGCTAACTATGGCTACACCTTC.

The chain joins TRBV7-3 to TRBJ2-1; D unclear. V lost 5 bases to trimming and J lost 6 bases, with 8 bases between them. CDR3 length: 12 amino acids. Germline CDR1 SGHTA, CDR2 FQGTGA. CDR3 sequence (DNA): TGTGCCAGCAGCCCAGGTACCAATGAGCAGTTCTTC. The encoded protein is CASSPGTNEQFF.

In regard to this clone: The same CDR3 can be traced to other DNA sequences in this sample. V gene TRBV19 combines with J gene TRBJ2-2, with a weak D call TRBD1 (5 bases). The CDR3 is 13 amino acids. Trimming took 5 bases from V and 5 from J, leaving 9 bases between them. In germline, CDR1 is LNHDA, CDR2 SQIVND (reference sequence). CDR3 protein: CASSRQGTGELFF. Written as DNA, the CDR3 is TGTGCCAGTAGTCGGCAGGGAACCGGGGAGCTGTTTTTT.

The chain couples TRBV5-8 to TRBJ2-7; tentatively, D is TRBD1 (5 bases). There are 15 residues in the CDR3. In germline, CDR1 is SGHTS, CDR2 YDEGEE. V lost 4 bases and J lost 4, with 18 bases in between. The CDR3 loop reads CASSTTGITIYEQYF. CDR3 sequence (DNA): TGTGCCAGCAGCACCACAGGAATCACAATTTACGAGCAGTACTTC.

V gene TRBV19 combines with J gene TRBJ2-7; 7 nucleotides agree with TRBD2. After removal of 7 bases from V and 2 bases from J, the junction contained 11 bases not matched to a gene. The CDR3 contains 15 residues. The germline gives CDR1 LNHDA, CDR2 SQIVND (reference sequence). The CDR3 loop is CASTPGAGAAYEQYF. The CDR3 nucleotides are TGTGCCAGTACCCCAGGTGCGGGAGCGGCCTACGAGCAGTACTTC.

This clone appeared a few times. The V gene is TRBV19, the J gene TRBJ2-3; D remains unclear. This CDR3 region has 14 residues. Germline V gene sequence: CDR1 LNHDA, CDR2 SQIVND (reference sequence). Trimming left V 2 bases short and J 2 bases short, with 8 bases between. The CDR3 coding sequence is TGTGCCAGTAGTATAAGCTGGTACACAGATACGCAGTATTTT. It translates to CASSISWYTDTQYF.

The chain recombines TRBV11-2 with TRBJ1-6, with TRBD1 matching over 7 bases. The CDR3 consists of 15 residues. Germline assignment: CDR1 SGHAT and CDR2 FQNNGV. V dropped 5 bases and J dropped 10; count of bases not matched to a gene: 11. CDR3 in DNA: TGTGCCAGCAGCCCATTGACAGGGAGCGACTCACCCCTCCACTTT. Translating it yields CASSPLTGSDSPLHF. Combining the CDR3 with reference TRBV11-2 and TRBJ1-6 gives the whole variable domain EAGVAQSPRYKIIEKRQSVAFWCNPISGHATLYWYQQILGQGPKLLIQFQNNGVVDDSQLPKDRFSAERLKGVDSTLKIQPAKLEDSAVYLCASSPLTGSDSPLHFGNGTRLTVT.

Comment on this clone: The same CDR3 arises from other DNA sequences in this sample as well. The chain is built from TRBV9 and TRBJ1-1; tentatively, D is TRBD1 (6 bases). The CDR3 runs to 14 residues. V lost 0 bases to trimming and J lost 4 bases, with 10 bases between them. The germline V gene has CDR1 SGDLS and CDR2 YYNGEE. DNA for the CDR3: TGTGCCAGCAGCGTAGGGGCCAGGGGCACTGAAGCTTTCTTT. Amino acid sequence: CASSVGARGTEAFF.

The rearrangement uses TRBV13 and TRBJ2-7, with 8 bases identical to TRBD2. The CDR3 runs 14 residues. Germline CDR1 PRHDT, CDR2 FYEKMQ (reference sequence). The V gene end was trimmed by 3 bases and the J gene end by 2 bases; junction bases not matched to a gene: 3. The CDR3 DNA reads as TGTGCCAGCAGCTTGGGCGGGGGGCCCTACGAGCAGTACTTC. This translates into CASSLGGGPYEQYF.

The gene calls are TRBV6-5 and TRBJ2-7, with 7 bases aligning to TRBD1. In germline, CDR1 is MNHEY, CDR2 SVGAGI. The CDR3 covers 13 residues. V trimming: 6 bases; J trimming: 2 bases; junction bases outside the gene matches: 4. Written as DNA, the CDR3 is TGTGCCAGCAGCGCCGGACAGGCCTACGAGCAGTACTTC. This encodes CASSAGQAYEQYF.

This chain uses TRBV5-1 with TRBJ2-5, with D possibly matching TRBD1 (5 bases). CDR1 is SGHRS and CDR2 is YFSETQ in the germline V gene. This CDR3 has 15 amino acids. V was trimmed by 4 bases and J by 0 bases, leaving 13 bases between them. The chain's CDR3 is CASSGSGQDQETQYF. DNA for the CDR3: TGCGCCAGCAGCGGGTCCGGACAAGACCAAGAGACCCAGTACTTC.

The chain couples TRBV9 to TRBJ1-2; D unresolved. Germline V gene lookup returns CDR1 SGDLS and CDR2 YYNGEE. This CDR3 region has 15 residues. The germline V and J ends were trimmed by 0 bases and 0 bases, with 9 bases remaining between them. This CDR3 reads CASSVESDPNYGYTF. Here the CDR3 DNA reads TGTGCCAGCAGCGTAGAGAGCGACCCTAACTATGGCTACACCTTC.

There are a few counts of this clone. The rearrangement joins TRBV29-1 to TRBJ2-7; 7 bases agree with TRBD1. V lost 3 bases to trimming and J lost 0 bases; unmatched junction nucleotides: 2. Germline CDR1 and CDR2: SQVTM and ANQGSEA. This CDR3 spans 13 amino acids. CDR3 sequence: CSVESGGSYEQYF. CDR3 DNA: TGCAGCGTTGAGTCAGGGGGCTCCTACGAGCAGTACTTC.

V gene TRBV7-3 combines with J gene TRBJ2-7; 9 bases are a match to TRBD2. This CDR3 has 15 residues. Germline V gene lookup returns CDR1 SGHTA and CDR2 FQGTGA. V dropped 5 bases and J dropped 0; count of bases not matched to a gene: 5. The CDR3 bases are TGTGCCAGCAGCCAGAGCGGGGGGTACTCCTACGAGCAGTACTTC. Encoded protein: CASSQSGGYSYEQYF.

The table lists this clone with a few counts. The rearrangement uses TRBV3-1 (or the pseudogene TRBV3-2) and TRBJ2-1, with 8 bases matching TRBD2. The V gene's germline CDR1 is LGHDT and CDR2 YNNKEL (reference sequence). The CDR3 covers 15 residues. J gave up 10 bases and V 0 bases, and 8 bases lay outside the gene matches. The CDR3 bases are TGTGCCAGCAGCCAAGATCTTATCCCGGGGGGGGAGCAGTTCTTC. Encoded protein: CASSQDLIPGGEQFF.